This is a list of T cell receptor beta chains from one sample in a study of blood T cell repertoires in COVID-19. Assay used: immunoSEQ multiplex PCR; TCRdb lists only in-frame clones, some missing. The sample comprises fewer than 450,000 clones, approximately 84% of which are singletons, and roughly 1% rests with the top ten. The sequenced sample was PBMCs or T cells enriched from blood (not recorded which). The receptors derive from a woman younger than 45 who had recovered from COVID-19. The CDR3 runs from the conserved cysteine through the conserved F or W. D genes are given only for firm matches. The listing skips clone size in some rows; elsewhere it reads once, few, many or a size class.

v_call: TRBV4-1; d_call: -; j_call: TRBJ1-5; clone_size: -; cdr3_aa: CASSQSEGVRGVQPQHF; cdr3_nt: TGCGCCAGCAGCCAAAGCGAGGGGGTCAGAGGGGTTCAGCCCCAGCATTTT
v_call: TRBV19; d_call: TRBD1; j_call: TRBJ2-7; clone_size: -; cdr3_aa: CASSVTGTGSYEQYF; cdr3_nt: TGTGCCAGTAGTGTCACCGGGACAGGCTCCTACGAGCAGTACTTC
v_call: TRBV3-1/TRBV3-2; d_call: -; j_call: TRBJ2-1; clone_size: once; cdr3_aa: CASTRGQSPYNEQFF; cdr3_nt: TGTGCCAGCACCCGTGGACAGTCCCCCTACAATGAGCAGTTCTTC
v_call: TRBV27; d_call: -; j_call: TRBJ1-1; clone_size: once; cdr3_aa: CASSYRVGTEAFF; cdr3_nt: TGTGCCAGCAGTTACAGGGTTGGGACTGAAGCTTTCTTT
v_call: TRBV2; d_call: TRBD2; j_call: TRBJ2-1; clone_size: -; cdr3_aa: CASSDLAGGHDEQFF; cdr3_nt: TGTGCCAGCAGTGACCTAGCGGGGGGGCACGATGAGCAGTTCTTC
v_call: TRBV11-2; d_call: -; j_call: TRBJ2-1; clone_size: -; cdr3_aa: CASSVSRGASSYNEQFF; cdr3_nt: TGTGCCAGCAGCGTCTCACGGGGGGCTAGCTCCTACAATGAGCAGTTCTTC
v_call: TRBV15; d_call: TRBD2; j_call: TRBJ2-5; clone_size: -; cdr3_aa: CATSDLGLAWETQYF; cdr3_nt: TGTGCCACCAGCGACTTGGGACTAGCGTGGGAGACCCAGTACTTC
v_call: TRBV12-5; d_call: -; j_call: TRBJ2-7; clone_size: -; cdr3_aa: CASGLDAREQYF; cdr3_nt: TGTGCTAGTGGTTTGGATGCCAGGGAGCAGTACTTC
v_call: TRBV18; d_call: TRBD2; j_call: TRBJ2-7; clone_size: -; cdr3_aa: CASSQTSGGSYEQYF; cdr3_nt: TGTGCCAGCTCACAGACTAGCGGGGGCTCCTACGAGCAGTACTTC
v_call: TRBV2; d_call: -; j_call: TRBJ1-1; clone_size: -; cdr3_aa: CASRAPGLGNTEAFF; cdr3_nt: TGTGCCAGCAGGGCACCGGGACTTGGAAACACTGAAGCTTTCTTT
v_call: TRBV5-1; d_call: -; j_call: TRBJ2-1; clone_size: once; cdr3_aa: CASSLDASSYNEQFF; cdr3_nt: TGCGCCAGCAGCTTGGACGCTAGCTCCTACAATGAGCAGTTCTTC
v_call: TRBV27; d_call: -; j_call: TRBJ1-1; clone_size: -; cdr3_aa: CASSTDPMNTEAFF; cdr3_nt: TGTGCCAGCAGTACAGATCCGATGAACACTGAAGCTTTCTTT
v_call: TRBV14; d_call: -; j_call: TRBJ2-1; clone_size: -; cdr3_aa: CASSPGVAVYNEQFF; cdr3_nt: TGTGCCAGCAGCCCCGGGGTAGCGGTATACAATGAGCAGTTCTTC
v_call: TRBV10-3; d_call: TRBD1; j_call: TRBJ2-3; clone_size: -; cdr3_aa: CAISERPGQGVSTDTQYF; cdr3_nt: TGTGCCATCAGTGAGCGACCGGGACAGGGGGTTAGCACAGATACGCAGTATTTT
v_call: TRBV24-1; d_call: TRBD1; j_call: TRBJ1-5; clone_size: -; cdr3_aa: CATSKNRQGGVRNQPQHF; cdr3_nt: TGTGCCACCAGTAAAAACCGACAGGGGGGCGTTCGCAATCAGCCCCAGCATTTT
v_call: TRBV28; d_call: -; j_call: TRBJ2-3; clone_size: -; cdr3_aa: CASSLPGSGTDTQYF; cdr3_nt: TGTGCCAGCAGTTTGCCGGGTTCTGGCACAGATACGCAGTATTTT
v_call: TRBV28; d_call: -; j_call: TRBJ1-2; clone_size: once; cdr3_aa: CASINQVGGRYTF; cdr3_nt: TGTGCCAGCATAAACCAAGTAGGCGGCCGCTACACCTTC
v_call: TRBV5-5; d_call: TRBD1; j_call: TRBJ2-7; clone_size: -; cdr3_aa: CASSPGQASYEQYF; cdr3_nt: TGTGCCAGCAGCCCGGGACAGGCGTCCTACGAGCAGTACTTC
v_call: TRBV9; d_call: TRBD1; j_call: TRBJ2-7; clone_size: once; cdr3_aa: CASSGRDREGRYEQYF; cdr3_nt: TGTGCCAGCAGCGGACGGGACAGGGAGGGAAGGTACGAGCAGTACTTC
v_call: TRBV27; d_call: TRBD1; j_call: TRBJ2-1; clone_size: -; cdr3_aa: CASSLSGTGGVEQFF; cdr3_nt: TGTGCCAGCAGTTTATCCGGGACAGGGGGGGTTGAGCAGTTCTTC
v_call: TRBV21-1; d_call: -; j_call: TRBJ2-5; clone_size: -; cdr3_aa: CASSKGPSGQETQYF; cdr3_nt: TGTGCCAGCAGCAAAGGGCCCTCGGGTCAAGAGACCCAGTACTTC
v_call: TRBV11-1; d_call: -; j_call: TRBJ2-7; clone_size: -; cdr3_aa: CASSLSTRDWYEQYF; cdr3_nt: TGTGCCAGCAGCTTAAGCACCAGGGATTGGTACGAGCAGTACTTC
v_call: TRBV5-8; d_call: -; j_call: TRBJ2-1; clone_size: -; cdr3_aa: CASSLGANSYNEQFF; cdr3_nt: TGTGCCAGCAGCTTGGGAGCGAATTCCTACAATGAGCAGTTCTTC
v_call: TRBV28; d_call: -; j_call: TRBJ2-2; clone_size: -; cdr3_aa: CVCRTEVTGELFF; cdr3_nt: TGTGTCTGCAGGACAGAGGTCACCGGGGAGCTGTTTTTT
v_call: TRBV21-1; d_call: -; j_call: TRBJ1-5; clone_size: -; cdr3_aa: CASFGTGDQPQHF; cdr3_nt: TGTGCCAGCTTTGGGACAGGGGATCAGCCCCAGCATTTT
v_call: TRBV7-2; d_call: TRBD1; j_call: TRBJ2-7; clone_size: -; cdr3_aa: CASSFGQGSYEQYF; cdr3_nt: TGTGCCAGCAGCTTCGGACAGGGTTCGTACGAGCAGTACTTC
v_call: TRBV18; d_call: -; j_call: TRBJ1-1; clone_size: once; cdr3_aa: CASSPRPGREAFF; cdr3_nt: TGTGCCAGCTCACCCCGGCCAGGGCGAGAAGCTTTCTTT
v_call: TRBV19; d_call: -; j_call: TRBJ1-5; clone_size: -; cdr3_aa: CASSIRSTEPQHF; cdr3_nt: TGTGCCAGTAGTATCCGGAGCACCGAGCCCCAGCATTTT
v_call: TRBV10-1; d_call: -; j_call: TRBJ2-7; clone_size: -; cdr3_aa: CASSEDYVGGEQYF; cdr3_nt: TGCGCCAGCAGTGAGGATTATGTAGGGGGCGAGCAGTACTTC
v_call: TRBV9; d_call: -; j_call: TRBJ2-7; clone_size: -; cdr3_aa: CASSVAPDPYEQYF; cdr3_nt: TGTGCCAGCAGCGTAGCCCCAGATCCCTACGAGCAGTACTTC
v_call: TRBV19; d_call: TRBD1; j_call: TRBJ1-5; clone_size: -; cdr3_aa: CASRPDREAGGPQHF; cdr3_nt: TGTGCCAGTAGACCGGACAGGGAGGCAGGTGGGCCCCAGCATTTT
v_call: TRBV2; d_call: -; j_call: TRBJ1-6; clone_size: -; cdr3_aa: CASTSEANNAFSYNSPLHF; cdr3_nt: TGTGCCAGCACCTCCGAGGCAAATAACGCTTTCTCCTATAATTCACCCCTCCACTTT
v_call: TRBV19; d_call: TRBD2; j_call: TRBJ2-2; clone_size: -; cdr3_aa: CASSWGGVGSGELFF; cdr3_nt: TGTGCCAGTAGCTGGGGAGGGGTCGGGTCCGGGGAGCTGTTTTTT
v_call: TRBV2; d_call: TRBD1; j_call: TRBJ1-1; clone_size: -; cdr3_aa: CASGGTGRNTEAFF; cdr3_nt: TGTGCCAGCGGCGGGACAGGGAGGAACACTGAAGCTTTCTTT
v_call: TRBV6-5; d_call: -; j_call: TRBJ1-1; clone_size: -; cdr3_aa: CASGNSRETEAFF; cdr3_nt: TGTGCCAGCGGAAACAGCCGGGAAACTGAAGCTTTCTTT
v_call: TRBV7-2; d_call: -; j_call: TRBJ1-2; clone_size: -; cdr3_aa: CASSPEEGRNYGYTF; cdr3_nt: TGTGCCAGCAGCCCCGAGGAGGGACGGAACTATGGCTACACCTTC
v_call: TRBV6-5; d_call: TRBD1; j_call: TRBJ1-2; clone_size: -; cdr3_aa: CASSSAGTGGVHGYTF; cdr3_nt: TGTGCCAGCAGTTCCGCCGGGACAGGGGGCGTCCATGGCTACACCTTC
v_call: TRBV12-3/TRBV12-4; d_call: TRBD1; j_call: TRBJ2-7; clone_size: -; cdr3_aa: CASSFYRGDEQYF; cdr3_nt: TGTGCCAGCAGTTTTTACAGGGGAGACGAGCAGTACTTC
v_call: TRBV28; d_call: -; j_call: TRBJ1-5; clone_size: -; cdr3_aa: CASSLLERSQPQHF; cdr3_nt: TGTGCCAGCAGTTTGCTGGAGAGGAGTCAGCCCCAGCATTTT
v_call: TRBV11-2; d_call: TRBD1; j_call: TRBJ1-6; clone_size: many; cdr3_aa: CASSSGGTGGLLPLHF; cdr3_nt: TGTGCCAGCAGCTCCGGTGGGACAGGGGGATTGTTACCCCTCCACTTT
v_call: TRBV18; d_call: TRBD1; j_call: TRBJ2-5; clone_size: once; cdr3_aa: CASSPIDRGETQYF; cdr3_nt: TGTGCCAGCTCACCTATCGACAGGGGGGAGACCCAGTACTTC
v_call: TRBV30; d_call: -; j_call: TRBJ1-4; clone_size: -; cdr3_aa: CAWNPGQGEKLFF; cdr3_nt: TGTGCCTGGAACCCCGGACAAGGGGAAAAACTGTTTTTT
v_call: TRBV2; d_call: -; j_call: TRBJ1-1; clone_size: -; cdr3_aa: CASSPSGQPDTEAFF; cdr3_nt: TGTGCCAGCAGCCCAAGCGGACAGCCAGACACTGAAGCTTTCTTT